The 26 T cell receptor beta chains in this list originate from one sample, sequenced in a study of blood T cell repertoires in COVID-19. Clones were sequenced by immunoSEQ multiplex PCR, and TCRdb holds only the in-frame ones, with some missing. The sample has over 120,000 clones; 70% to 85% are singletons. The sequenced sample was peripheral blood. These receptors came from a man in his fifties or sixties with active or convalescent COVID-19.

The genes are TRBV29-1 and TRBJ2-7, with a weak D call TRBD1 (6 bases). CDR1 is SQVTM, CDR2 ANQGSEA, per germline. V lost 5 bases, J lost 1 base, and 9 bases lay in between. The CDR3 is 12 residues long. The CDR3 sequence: CSVLDRSYEQYV. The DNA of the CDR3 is TGCAGCGTTCTCGACAGGTCCTACGAGCAGTACGTC.

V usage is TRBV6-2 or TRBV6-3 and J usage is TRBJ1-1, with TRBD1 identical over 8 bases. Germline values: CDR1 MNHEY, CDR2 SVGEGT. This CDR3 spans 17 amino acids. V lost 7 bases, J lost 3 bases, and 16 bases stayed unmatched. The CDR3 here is CASNPWAMDRVDTEAFF. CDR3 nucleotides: TGTGCCAGCAACCCATGGGCTATGGACAGGGTTGACACTGAAGCTTTCTTT.

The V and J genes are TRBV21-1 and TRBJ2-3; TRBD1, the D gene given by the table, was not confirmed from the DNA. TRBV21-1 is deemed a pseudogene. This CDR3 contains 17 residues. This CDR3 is CASSLRQGAVSTDTQYF. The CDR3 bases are TGTGCCAGCAGCCTCAGACAGGGAGCTGTGAGCACAGATACGCAGTATTTT.

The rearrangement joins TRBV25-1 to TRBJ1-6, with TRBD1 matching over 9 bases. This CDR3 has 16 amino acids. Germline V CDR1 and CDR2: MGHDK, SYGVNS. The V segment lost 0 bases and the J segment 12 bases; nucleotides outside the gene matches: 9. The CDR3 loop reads CASSEYSGTGPGPLHF. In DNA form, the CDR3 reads TGTGCCAGCAGTGAATACTCCGGGACAGGGCCTGGACCCCTCCACTTT.

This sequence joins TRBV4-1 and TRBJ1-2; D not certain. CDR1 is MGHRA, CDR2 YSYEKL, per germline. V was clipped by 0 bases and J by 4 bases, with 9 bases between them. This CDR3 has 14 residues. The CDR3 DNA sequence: TGCGCCAGCAGCCAAGATCTTCCCCCCTATGGCTACACCTTC. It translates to CASSQDLPPYGYTF.

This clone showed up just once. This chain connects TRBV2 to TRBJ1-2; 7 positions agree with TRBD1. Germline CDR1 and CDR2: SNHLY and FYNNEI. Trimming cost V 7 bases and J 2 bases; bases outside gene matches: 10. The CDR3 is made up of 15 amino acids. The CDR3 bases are TGTGCCAGCATCCCCTGGGGACAGCCAAACTATGGCTACACCTTC. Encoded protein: CASIPWGQPNYGYTF. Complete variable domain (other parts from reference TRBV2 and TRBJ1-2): EPEVTQTPSHQVTQMGQEVILRCVPISNHLYFYWYRQILGQKVEFLVSFYNNEISEKSEIFDDQFSVERPDGSNFTLKIRSTKLEDSAMYFCASIPWGQPNYGYTFGSGTRLTVV.

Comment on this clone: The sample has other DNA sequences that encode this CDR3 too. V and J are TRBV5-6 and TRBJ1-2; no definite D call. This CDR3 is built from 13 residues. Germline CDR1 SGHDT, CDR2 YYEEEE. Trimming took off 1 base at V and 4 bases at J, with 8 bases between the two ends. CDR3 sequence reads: CASSLRGSYGYTF. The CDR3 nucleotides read TGTGCCAGCAGCTTGAGAGGGTCCTATGGCTACACCTTC.

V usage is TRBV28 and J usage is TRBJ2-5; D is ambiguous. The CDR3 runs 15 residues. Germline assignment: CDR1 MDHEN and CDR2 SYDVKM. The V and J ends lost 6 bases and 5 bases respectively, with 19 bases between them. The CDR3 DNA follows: TGTGCCAGCAGCTCTGAGACTTTGAGGTGGGAGACCCAGTACTTC. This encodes CASSSETLRWETQYF.

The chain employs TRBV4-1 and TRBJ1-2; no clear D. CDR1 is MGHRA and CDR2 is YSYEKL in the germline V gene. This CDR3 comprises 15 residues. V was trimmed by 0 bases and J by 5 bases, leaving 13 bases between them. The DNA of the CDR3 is TGCGCCAGCAGCCAAGAAGGTGGCGGCCCGTATGGCTACACCTTC. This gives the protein CASSQEGGGPYGYTF.

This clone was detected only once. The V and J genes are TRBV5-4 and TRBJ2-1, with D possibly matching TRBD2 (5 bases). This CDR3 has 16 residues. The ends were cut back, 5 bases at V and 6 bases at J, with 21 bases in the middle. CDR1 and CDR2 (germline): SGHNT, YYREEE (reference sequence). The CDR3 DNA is TGTGCCAGCAGTCCGTTTGAGGGCGGCATCCTCAATGAGCAGTTCTTC. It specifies CASSPFEGGILNEQFF.

For the CDR3, the DNA is TGTGCCAGCTCACCATTGGAGGAAGAGACCCAGTACTTC. Residues: CASSPLEEETQYF. The chain is built from TRBV18 and TRBJ2-5, with a tentative D call TRBD2 (5 bases). Germline V gene data show CDR1 as KGHSH and CDR2 as LQKENI. Between the trimmed V and J ends, which lost 2 bases and 3 bases, there was a span of 7 bases. This CDR3 is 13 amino acids long. Complete variable domain (other parts from reference TRBV18 and TRBJ2-5): NAGVMQNPRHLVRRRGQEARLRCSPMKGHSHVYWYRQLPEEGLKFMVYLQKENIIDESGMPKERFSAEFPKEGPSILRIQQVVRGDSAAYFCASSPLEEETQYFGPGTRLLVL.

The chain's CDR3 is CASSIGEPNGYTF. The CDR3 region has the DNA TGTGCCAGTAGTATTGGAGAGCCCAATGGCTACACCTTC. J is TRBJ1-2 and V is TRBV19; D is unresolved. V was pared by 3 bases and J by 6 bases, with 11 bases between. Per germline, CDR1 LNHDA and CDR2 SQIVND (reference sequence). CDR3 length: 13 amino acids.

This CDR3 reads CASSLGAANEKLFF. The CDR3 nucleotides are TGTGCCAGCAGCTTAGGGGCCGCAAATGAAAAACTGTTTTTT. The chain couples TRBV7-2 to TRBJ1-4; D not certain. CDR1 and CDR2 (germline): SGHTA, FQGNSA. CDR3 length: 14 amino acids. V was pared by 1 base and J by 5 bases, with 8 bases between.

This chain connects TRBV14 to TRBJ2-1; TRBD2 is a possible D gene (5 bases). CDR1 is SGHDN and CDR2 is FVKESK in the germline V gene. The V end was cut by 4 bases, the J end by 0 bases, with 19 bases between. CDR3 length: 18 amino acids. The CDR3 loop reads CASSPGPRWLASYNEQFF. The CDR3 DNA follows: TGTGCCAGCAGCCCGGGCCCACGATGGCTAGCCTCCTACAATGAGCAGTTCTTC.

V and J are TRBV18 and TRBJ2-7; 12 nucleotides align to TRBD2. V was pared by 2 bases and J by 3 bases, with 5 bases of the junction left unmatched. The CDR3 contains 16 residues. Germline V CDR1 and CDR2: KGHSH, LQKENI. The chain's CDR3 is CASSPKRLAGDYEQYF. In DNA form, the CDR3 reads TGTGCCAGCTCACCAAAACGACTAGCGGGGGACTACGAGCAGTACTTC.

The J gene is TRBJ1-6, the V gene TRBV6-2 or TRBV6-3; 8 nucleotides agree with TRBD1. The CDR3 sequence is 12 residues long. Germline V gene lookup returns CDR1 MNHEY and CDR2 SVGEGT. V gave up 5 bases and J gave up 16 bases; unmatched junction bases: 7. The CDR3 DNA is TGTGCCAGCAGTCTATCCCGGGACAGGCTCCACTTT. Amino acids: CASSLSRDRLHF.

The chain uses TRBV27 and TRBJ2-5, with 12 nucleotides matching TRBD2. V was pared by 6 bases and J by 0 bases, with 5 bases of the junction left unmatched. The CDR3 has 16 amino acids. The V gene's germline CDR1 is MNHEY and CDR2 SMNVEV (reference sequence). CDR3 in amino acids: CASSPGTSGYQETQYF. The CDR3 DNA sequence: TGTGCCAGCAGCCCAGGGACTAGCGGGTACCAAGAGACCCAGTACTTC.

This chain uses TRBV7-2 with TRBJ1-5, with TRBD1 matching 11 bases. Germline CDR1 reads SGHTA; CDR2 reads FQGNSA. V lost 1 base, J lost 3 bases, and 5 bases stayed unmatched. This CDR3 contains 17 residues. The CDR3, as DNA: TGTGCCAGCAGCTTAGGGACAGGGGGCGCAAACAATCAGCCCCAGCATTTT. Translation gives CASSLGTGGANNQPQHF.

The CDR3 spells CAIRDREGTEAFF. The CDR3 DNA is TGTGCCATCAGGGACAGGGAGGGCACTGAAGCTTTCTTT. The chain employs TRBV10-3 and TRBJ1-1; TRBD1 aligns across 8 bases. The ends lost 6 bases at V and 4 bases at J; junction bases unmatched: 4. The CDR3 is 13 residues long. Per the germline V gene, CDR1 is ENHRY and CDR2 is SYGVKD.

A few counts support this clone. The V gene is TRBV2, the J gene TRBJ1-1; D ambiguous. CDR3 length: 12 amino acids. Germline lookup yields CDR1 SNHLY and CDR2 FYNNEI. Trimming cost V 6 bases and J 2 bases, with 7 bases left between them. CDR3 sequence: CASSPYNTEAFF. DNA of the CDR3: TGTGCCAGCAGCCCTTATAACACTGAAGCTTTCTTT.

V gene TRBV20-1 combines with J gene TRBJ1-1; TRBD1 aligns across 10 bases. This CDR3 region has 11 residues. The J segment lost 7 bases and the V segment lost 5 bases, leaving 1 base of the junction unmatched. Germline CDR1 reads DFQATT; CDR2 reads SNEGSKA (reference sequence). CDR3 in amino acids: CSAGQGVEAFF. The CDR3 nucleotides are TGCAGTGCTGGACAGGGGGTTGAAGCTTTCTTT.

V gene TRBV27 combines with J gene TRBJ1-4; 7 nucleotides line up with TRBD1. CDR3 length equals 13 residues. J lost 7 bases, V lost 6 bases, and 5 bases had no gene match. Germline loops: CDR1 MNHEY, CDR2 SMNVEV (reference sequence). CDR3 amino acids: CASRQGGSEKLFF. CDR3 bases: TGTGCCAGCAGGCAGGGGGGTAGTGAAAAACTGTTTTTT.

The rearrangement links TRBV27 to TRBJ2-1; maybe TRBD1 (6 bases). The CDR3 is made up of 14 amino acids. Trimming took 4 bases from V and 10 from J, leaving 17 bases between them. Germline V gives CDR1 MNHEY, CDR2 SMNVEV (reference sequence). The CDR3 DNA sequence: TGTGCCAGCAGTTCTCCCCTAACAGGGTACGAGCAGTTCTTC. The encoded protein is CASSSPLTGYEQFF.

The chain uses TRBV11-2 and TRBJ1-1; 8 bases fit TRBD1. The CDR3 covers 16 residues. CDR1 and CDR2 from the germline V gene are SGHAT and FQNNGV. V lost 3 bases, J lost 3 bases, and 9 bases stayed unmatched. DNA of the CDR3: TGTGCCAGCAGCTTCCTCGGACAGGGAGGGCACACTGAAGCTTTCTTT. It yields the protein CASSFLGQGGHTEAFF.

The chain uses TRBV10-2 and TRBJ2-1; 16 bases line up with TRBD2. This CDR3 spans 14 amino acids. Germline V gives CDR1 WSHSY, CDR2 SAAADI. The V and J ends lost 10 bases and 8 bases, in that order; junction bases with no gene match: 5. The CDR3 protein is CAIGTSGGEYEQFF. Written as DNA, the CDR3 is TGCGCCATCGGGACTAGCGGGGGGGAATATGAGCAGTTCTTC.

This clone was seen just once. CDR3: CASSLGAINTF. The CDR3 nucleotides read TGTGCCAGCAGTTTGGGAGCCATCAACACCTTC. J is TRBJ1-2 and V is TRBV6-7; D is ambiguous. TRBV6-7 is placed among ORFs of uncertain function. The CDR3 totals 11 residues. Trimming took 4 bases from V and 12 from J, leaving 12 bases between them.